The 5 T cell receptor beta chains below were found in one sample sequenced in a study of cytomegalovirus exposure and HLA in healthy donors. The repertoire was sequenced with immunoSEQ multiplex PCR; TCRdb's copy has only in-frame clones and lacks some. The data hold under 200,000 clones, with 95% to 97% observed a single time. Input material: PBMCs. Receptors originate from a woman between 18 and 29 years old in good health and CMV-seronegative.

The chain is built from TRBV7-2 and TRBJ2-2, with 14 bases fitting TRBD2. CDR1 and CDR2 (germline): SGHTA, FQGNSA. The V gene end was trimmed by 3 bases and the J gene end by 6 bases; junction bases not matched to a gene: 12. This CDR3 is built from 19 residues. This CDR3 reads CASSFSGTSGGRGAGELFF. The CDR3 coding sequence is TGTGCCAGCAGCTTTTCCGGGACTAGCGGGGGTCGGGGTGCCGGGGAGCTGTTTTTT.

The V call is TRBV2, the J call TRBJ2-1; 13 nucleotides align to TRBD2. From germline, CDR1 is SNHLY and CDR2 FYNNEI. The ends lost 4 bases at V and 12 bases at J; junction bases unmatched: 6. The CDR3 spans 14 residues. DNA for the CDR3: TGTGCCAGCAGTGGGACTAGCGGGGGTTCGGGGCAGTTCTTC. Translation: CASSGTSGGSGQFF.

The rearrangement uses TRBV2 and TRBJ1-5; 7 bases are a match to TRBD1. This CDR3 contains 15 residues. Germline-derived CDR1 and CDR2 are SNHLY and FYNNEI. Germline trimming cut 6 bases from V and 4 bases from J; bases unmatched to any gene: 9. The CDR3 protein is CASRWDTRGNQPQHF. In DNA form, the CDR3 reads TGTGCCAGCAGATGGGATACCAGGGGGAATCAGCCCCAGCATTTT. Together with reference TRBV2 and TRBJ1-5, the CDR3 gives the full variable domain: EPEVTQTPSHQVTQMGQEVILRCVPISNHLYFYWYRQILGQKVEFLVSFYNNEISEKSEIFDDQFSVERPDGSNFTLKIRSTKLEDSAMYFCASRWDTRGNQPQHFGDGTRLSIL.

This chain links TRBV10-3 with TRBJ2-7; D unresolved. V gave up 3 bases and J gave up 0 bases, with 9 bases separating them. The germline CDR1 and CDR2 sequences are ENHRY and SYGVKD. This CDR3 is built from 14 residues. The CDR3 DNA follows: TGTGCCATCAGTGAACATGGTCCCTCCTACGAGCAGTACTTC. This encodes CAISEHGPSYEQYF.

This chain uses TRBV7-2 with TRBJ1-2, with a tentative D call TRBD1 (5 bases). V lost 1 base to trimming and J lost 4 bases, with 7 bases between them. Germline CDR1 and CDR2: SGHTA and FQGNSA. There are 13 residues in the CDR3. Here the CDR3 DNA reads TGTGCCAGCAGCTTAGGCAGGGTCTATGGCTACACCTTC. Encoded protein: CASSLGRVYGYTF.